The 29 T cell receptor beta chains presented below share a single source sample, sequenced in a study of T cells in Graves' hyperthyroidism and ophthalmopathy. There were TCR beta CDR3 regions amplified from RNA transcripts. HTBI primers were used for first-round RT-PCR of the TCR CDR3. One entry per CDR3 protein, called by TCRdb with MiXCR from the multiplex PCR reads. In the table there are 690,000 or so distinct CDR3 sequences, around 20% of which are singletons. The sequenced sample was blood. The receptors were gathered from a woman in her fifties or sixties with Graves' hyperthyroidism that later progressed to Graves' ophthalmopathy.

The J gene is TRBJ1-2, the V gene TRBV16; no firm D call. Trimming left V 2 bases short and J 7 bases short, with 8 bases between. The CDR3 spans 12 residues. Germline-derived CDR1 and CDR2 are KGHSY and FQNENV. In nucleotides, the CDR3 is TGTGCCAGCAGCCAAGTGCTCTCTGGCTACACCTTC. Its protein is CASSQVLSGYTF.

In this sample, this clonotype turned up many times. The chain is built from TRBV12-3 or TRBV12-4 and TRBJ1-5, with 9 bases identical to TRBD1. V shed 8 bases, J shed 6 bases, and the junction held 5 bases outside the gene matches. This CDR3 contains 13 residues. The CDR3 nucleotides are TGTGCCAGCCAGGGACAGGGAAGTCAGCCCCAGCATTTT. Translation gives CASQGQGSQPQHF.

The rearrangement links TRBV29-1 to TRBJ2-1; TRBD1 aligns across 8 bases. There are 12 residues in the CDR3. The V and J ends lost 8 bases and 5 bases, in that order; junction bases with no gene match: 5. Per germline, CDR1 SQVTM and CDR2 ANQGSEA. CDR3 in amino acids: CSLGTGDNEQFF. In DNA, the CDR3 is TGCAGCCTTGGGACAGGTGACAATGAGCAGTTCTTC.

This clonotype was counted at least ten times. The CDR3 is CASRDPGQGSWTEAFF. Written as DNA, the CDR3 is TGTGCCAGCAGGGACCCGGGACAGGGATCGTGGACTGAAGCTTTCTTT. V usage is TRBV2 and J usage is TRBJ1-1, with 9 bases matching TRBD1. The CDR3 length is 16 residues. Trimming at V came to 6 bases and at J to 5 bases, leaving 13 bases not matched to a gene. The germline gives CDR1 SNHLY, CDR2 FYNNEI.

The chain carries TRBV10-1 and TRBJ1-5; D might be TRBD1 (5 bases). The V gene lost 9 bases and the J gene lost 4 bases, with 16 bases spanning the gap. Germline values: CDR1 WNHNN, CDR2 SYGVQD (reference sequence). The CDR3 extends over 14 amino acids. CDR3 loop: CASVVEGKNQPQHF. The CDR3, as DNA: TGCGCCAGTGTCGTTGAGGGGAAAAATCAGCCCCAGCATTTT.

The rearrangement uses TRBV7-9 and TRBJ2-5; 8 nucleotides match TRBD1. The CDR3 runs 15 residues. Per the germline V gene, CDR1 is SEHNR and CDR2 is FQNEAQ (reference sequence). J was trimmed by 5 bases and V by 3 bases; bases with no gene match: 8. CDR3 sequence (DNA): TGTGCCAGCAGCTTCCCCGGACAGGGTGAGGAGACCCAGTACTTC. Its translation: CASSFPGQGEETQYF.

The V and J genes are TRBV14 and TRBJ2-2, with D unresolved. CDR3 length: 16 residues. Germline V gene data show CDR1 as SGHDN and CDR2 as FVKESK. The V end was cut by 0 bases, the J end by 5 bases, with 13 bases between. The CDR3, as DNA: TGTGCCAGCAGCCAAGATTCGGGCTTCCTAACCGGGGAGCTGTTTTTT. This codes for CASSQDSGFLTGELFF.

This clonotype has just a few counts. V and J are TRBV9 and TRBJ2-3, with D possibly being TRBD2 (5 bases). The germline V and J ends were trimmed by 3 bases and 2 bases, with 10 bases remaining between them. Germline CDR1 SGDLS, CDR2 YYNGEE. This CDR3 has 14 residues. The CDR3 region has the DNA TGTGCCAGCAGCGCAACCGGGAACACAGATACGCAGTATTTT. The encoded protein is CASSATGNTDTQYF.

The chain recombines TRBV6-5 with TRBJ1-5, with 9 bases aligning to TRBD1. Looked up from germline, CDR1 is MNHEY and CDR2 is SVGAGI. V trimming: 2 bases; J trimming: 7 bases; junction bases outside the gene matches: 6. CDR3 length: 15 amino acids. CDR3 sequence reads: CASSYGGTGMQPQHF. CDR3 nucleotide sequence: TGTGCCAGCAGTTACGGGGGGACAGGGATGCAGCCCCAGCATTTT.

This clonotype was seen a handful of times. The chain employs TRBV10-2 and TRBJ1-3; unclear D gene. CDR3 length: 15 amino acids. In germline, CDR1 is WSHSY, CDR2 SAAADI. Deletions cut 9 bases from V and 0 bases from J, with 15 bases between. CDR3 sequence reads: CARRYPICSGNTIYF. The CDR3 DNA reads TGCGCCAGACGGTATCCCATCTGCTCTGGAAACACCATATATTTT.

V gene TRBV27 combines with J gene TRBJ2-1; 8 bases agree with TRBD2. The CDR3 is 16 amino acids. Germline CDR1 MNHEY, CDR2 SMNVEV (reference sequence). The junction had 8 bases not matched to a gene; V was cut back by 0 bases and J by 7 bases. CDR3 nucleotides: TGTGCCAGCAGTTTATCGACGAGGACTAGCTTTAATGAGCAGTTCTTC. It translates to CASSLSTRTSFNEQFF.

J is TRBJ2-1 and V is TRBV7-8; tentative D call: TRBD1 (5 bases). This CDR3 comprises 12 residues. Germline CDR1 and CDR2: SGHVS and FQNEAQ. Trimming shortened V by 5 bases and J by 7 bases, and 9 bases separated the two germline ends. In nucleotides, the CDR3 is TGTGCCAGCAGCCTTTACAGGAATGAGCAGTTCTTC. Residues: CASSLYRNEQFF. The full variable domain, rest sourced from reference TRBV7-8 and TRBJ2-1, is GAGVSQSPRYKVAKRGQDVALRCDPISGHVSLFWYQQALGQGPEFLTYFQNEAQLDKSGLPSDRFFAERPEGSVSTLKIQRTQQEDSAVYLCASSLYRNEQFFGPGTRLTVL.

This clonotype came up a few times. CDR3 DNA: TGCAGTGCTGCCCGAGGGACTAAATTAGCCAAAAACATTCAGTACTTC. Protein: CSAARGTKLAKNIQYF. The rearrangement links TRBV20-1 to TRBJ2-4; TRBD2 aligns across 7 bases. CDR1 DFQATT and CDR2 SNEGSKA come from the germline V gene (reference sequence). This CDR3 comprises 16 residues. Trimming took 5 bases from V and 0 from J; bases not matched to a gene: 10.

About this clonotype itself: Since a much larger clone is just one base distant, this may be a read error. The missing conserved phenylalanine or tryptophan at the end of this CDR3 makes a read error likely. The gene calls are TRBV2 and TRBJ1-1, with D hard to call. Trimming shortened V by 3 bases and J by 0 bases, and 5 bases separated the two germline ends. CDR1 SNHLY and CDR2 FYNNEI come from the germline V gene. There are 13 residues in the CDR3. For the CDR3, the DNA is TGTGCCAGCAGTGATCAACTGAACACTGAAGCTTTCCTT. It translates to CASSDQLNTEAFL.

This clonotype came up a few times. The gene calls are TRBV10-3 and TRBJ1-1; D not certain. V lost 5 bases and J 1 base, leaving 11 bases between the germline ends. Germline V lookup: CDR1 ENHRY, CDR2 SYGVKD. The CDR3 has 14 amino acids. CDR3 in DNA: TGTGCCATCAGTCCCGGGCGGGCGAACACTGAAGCTTTCTTT. This translates into CAISPGRANTEAFF.

In this sample, this clonotype turned up many times. The chain is built from TRBV2 and TRBJ2-7, with D tentatively TRBD1 (5 bases). The CDR3 length is 14 residues. Trimming pared 5 bases from V and 2 bases from J, leaving 13 bases between. Per the germline V gene, CDR1 is SNHLY and CDR2 is FYNNEI. CDR3 sequence: CASSLLDTTYEQYF. The CDR3 nucleotides are TGTGCCAGCAGTCTGCTGGACACTACCTACGAGCAGTACTTC.

This clonotype was counted only a few times. The genes are TRBV10-1 and TRBJ1-1, with TRBD1 matching over 8 bases. Germline lookup yields CDR1 WNHNN and CDR2 SYGVQD (reference sequence). The CDR3 sequence is 15 residues long. Germline trimming cut 6 bases from V and 0 bases from J; bases unmatched to any gene: 6. CDR3 sequence: CASSDRGSMNTEAFF. The CDR3 DNA follows: TGCGCCAGCAGCGACAGGGGATCCATGAACACTGAAGCTTTCTTT.

This chain joins TRBV27 and TRBJ1-2; D gene ambiguous. In germline, CDR1 is MNHEY, CDR2 SMNVEV (reference sequence). V lost 4 bases, J lost 2 bases, and 14 bases lay in between. CDR3 size: 15 residues. CDR3 region: CASSSSPGRNYGYTF. DNA for the CDR3: TGTGCCAGCAGTTCCTCCCCTGGACGGAACTATGGCTACACCTTC.

This clonotype appeared a few times. The chain joins TRBV12-3 or TRBV12-4 to TRBJ2-1; TRBD2 matches 12 bases. Trimming took 6 bases from V and 8 from J; bases not matched to a gene: 8. There are 15 residues in the CDR3. The CDR3 nucleotides are TGTGCCAGCAGGCCCCTAGCGGGGGGGGGGGATGAGCAGTTCTTC. Translation: CASRPLAGGGDEQFF.

This clonotype was found many times. The chain recombines TRBV11-2 with TRBJ1-2; TRBD1 agrees at 7 bases. The CDR3 is made up of 14 amino acids. From germline, CDR1 is SGHAT and CDR2 FQNNGV. The V segment lost 2 bases and the J segment 2 bases; nucleotides outside the gene matches: 2. CDR3 amino acids: CASSLRGRNYGYTF. In nucleotides, the CDR3 is TGTGCCAGCAGCTTAAGGGGGCGCAACTATGGCTACACCTTC.

This clonotype was detected many times. This chain uses TRBV2 with TRBJ2-3, with TRBD2 identical over 12 bases. CDR3 length: 19 residues. V was clipped by 6 bases and J by 0 bases; unmatched bases: 13. Germline loops: CDR1 SNHLY, CDR2 FYNNEI. This CDR3 is CASSGATSGGVISTDTQYF. The CDR3 nucleotides are TGTGCCAGCAGCGGGGCGACTAGCGGGGGAGTTATTAGCACAGATACGCAGTATTTT.

This clonotype has a handful of counts. V is TRBV27 and J is TRBJ2-7; 8 bases are a match to TRBD1. Germline-derived CDR1 and CDR2 are MNHEY and SMNVEV (reference sequence). Trimming took 5 bases from V and 2 from J; bases not matched to a gene: 5. The CDR3 covers 14 residues. The CDR3 DNA reads as TGTGCCAGCAGTGACAGGGACAGGACCTACGAGCAGTACTTC. Its protein is CASSDRDRTYEQYF.

The chain has TRBV20-1 and TRBJ2-7; the D is unclear. V was cut by 1 base and J by 2 bases, with 12 bases left in between. From germline, CDR1 is DFQATT and CDR2 SNEGSKA (reference sequence). The CDR3 loop spans 14 amino acids. CDR3 protein: CSARGQGLPYEQYF. CDR3 coding DNA: TGCAGTGCTAGAGGACAAGGGCTCCCCTACGAGCAGTACTTC.

This clonotype showed up just a few times. CDR3 residues: CSPCQDRDYGYTF. The CDR3, as DNA: TGCAGCCCTTGTCAGGACAGAGACTATGGCTACACCTTC. V and J are TRBV29-1 and TRBJ1-2; the D gene is possibly TRBD1 (6 bases). V lost 8 bases, J lost 3 bases, and 16 bases lay in between. The CDR3 consists of 13 residues. Germline assignment: CDR1 SQVTM and CDR2 ANQGSEA.

CDR3 sequence: CASSPKAGTGVFGDYEQYF. CDR3 coding DNA: TGTGCCAGCTCACCTAAAGCCGGGACAGGGGTTTTCGGAGACTACGAGCAGTACTTC. The chain links TRBV18 to TRBJ2-7, with TRBD1 matching 10 bases. The germline V gene encodes CDR1 KGHSH and CDR2 LQKENI. With V trimmed by 3 bases and J by 3 bases, 17 bases remained unmatched. This CDR3 region has 19 residues. The full variable domain, in which reference TRBV18 and TRBJ2-7 provide the parts outside the CDR3, is NAGVMQNPRHLVRRRGQEARLRCSPMKGHSHVYWYRQLPEEGLKFMVYLQKENIIDESGMPKERFSAEFPKEGPSILRIQQVVRGDSAAYFCASSPKAGTGVFGDYEQYFGPGTRLTVT.

This clonotype has only a few counts. The rearrangement uses TRBV9 and TRBJ1-2; TRBD1 aligns across 8 bases. CDR3 length: 14 residues. Trimming removed 3 bases from V and 8 bases from J; junction bases left unmatched: 9. Germline V gene sequence: CDR1 SGDLS, CDR2 YYNGEE. CDR3 protein: CASSEIGTGHGYTF. CDR3 nucleotides: TGTGCCAGCAGCGAGATCGGGACAGGTCACGGCTACACCTTC.

As DNA, the CDR3 is TGCGCCAGCAGCCAATCCCGGGACAGCTATCAGCCCCAGCATTTT. The encoded protein is CASSQSRDSYQPQHF. The chain uses TRBV4-1 and TRBJ1-5; the match to TRBD1 covers 7 bases. The CDR3 loop spans 15 amino acids. V gave up 2 bases and J gave up 5 bases; unmatched junction bases: 6. Germline V lookup: CDR1 MGHRA, CDR2 YSYEKL.

V and J are TRBV9 and TRBJ2-3, with TRBD2 matching over 11 bases. This CDR3 has 17 residues. Looked up from germline, CDR1 is SGDLS and CDR2 is YYNGEE. Losses at the gene ends were 3 bases for V and 6 bases for J; bases not matched to a gene: 12. As DNA, the CDR3 is TGTGCCAGCAGCGATATAGCGGGGGGGCAGGAATGGGATACGCAGTATTTT. Translating it yields CASSDIAGGQEWDTQYF.

This clonotype was counted between two and nine times. The genes are TRBV29-1 and TRBJ1-5, with D possibly being TRBD1 (5 bases). V was shortened by 4 bases and J by 3 bases, with 13 bases between the two germline ends. Germline V CDR1 and CDR2: SQVTM, ANQGSEA. The CDR3 spans 14 residues. The DNA for the CDR3 is TGCAGCGTTGCGGACGGGGGTTTCAATCAGCCCCAGCATTTT. Translating it yields CSVADGGFNQPQHF.